Following are 19 T cell receptor beta chains from one sample sequenced in a study of shared clonotypes between healthy human individuals. The repertoire was sequenced with immunoSEQ multiplex PCR; TCRdb's copy has only in-frame clones and lacks some. This sample carries 100,000 or so clones, 68% of them seen once, and the ten largest clones take roughly 24%. The specimen was memory CD8+ T cells sorted from blood. Subset indicated: CD45RO+ cells pooled with CCR7-negative TemRA cells. These TCRs come from a woman aged 25-40 years in good health.

This clone was seen once. The genes are TRBV11-2 and TRBJ2-3; D possibly corresponds to TRBD2 (5 bases). The CDR3 sequence is 13 residues long. Germline lookup yields CDR1 SGHAT and CDR2 FQNNGV. Written as DNA, the CDR3 is TGTGCGTTAGGGAGTGGATACACAGATACGCAGTATTTT. This gives the protein CALGSGYTDTQYF.

At least ten counts were recorded for this clone. V and J are TRBV10-3 and TRBJ2-7, with TRBD2 as a possible D gene (7 bases). The CDR3 runs 19 residues. In germline, CDR1 is ENHRY, CDR2 SYGVKD. Trimming removed 7 bases from V and 5 bases from J, with 33 bases in between. CDR3: CAITDTGQTNPVAGNEQYF. In nucleotides, the CDR3 is TGTGCCATCACCGATACGGGACAAACGAACCCCGTAGCGGGCAACGAGCAGTACTTC.

This sequence joins TRBV7-9 and TRBJ2-7; D gene ambiguous. The germline V gene encodes CDR1 SEHNR and CDR2 FQNEAQ (reference sequence). This CDR3 has 16 amino acids. The V and J ends lost 5 bases and 2 bases respectively, with 19 bases between them. This CDR3 is CASSPTQALDPYEQYF. DNA of the CDR3: TGTGCCAGCAGCCCCACCCAGGCGCTAGATCCCTACGAGCAGTACTTC.

This clone has more than one count but fewer than ten. The chain carries TRBV30 and TRBJ1-4; 10 bases are shared with TRBD1. V was clipped by 4 bases and J by 8 bases; unmatched bases: 4. Germline CDR1 is GTSNPN and CDR2 is SVGIG (reference sequence). CDR3 length: 13 residues. The CDR3 loop reads CAWMGQGYEKLFF. In DNA, the CDR3 is TGTGCCTGGATGGGACAGGGGTACGAAAAACTGTTTTTT.

The count of this clone is one. The rearrangement uses TRBV15 and TRBJ2-3; D ambiguous. V lost 5 bases and J 3 bases, leaving 12 bases between the germline ends. The CDR3 has 14 residues. Germline CDR1 is LNHNV and CDR2 is YYDKDF (reference sequence). CDR3 in amino acids: CATSRGRKTDTQYF. Written as DNA, the CDR3 is TGTGCCACCAGCCGCGGACGGAAGACAGATACGCAGTATTTT.

Concerning this clone: Within the sample, other DNA sequences also encode this same CDR3. The chain recombines TRBV29-1 with TRBJ2-1; D assignment may be TRBD1 or TRBD2 (6 bases each). CDR3 size: 13 residues. Germline V gives CDR1 SQVTM, CDR2 ANQGSEA. V lost 4 bases and J 10 bases, leaving 17 bases between the germline ends. This CDR3 is CSVGSGEGGEQFF. Here the CDR3 DNA reads TGCAGCGTTGGAAGCGGAGAGGGGGGAGAGCAGTTCTTC.

The CDR3 loop is CAWRSLAGYNEQFF. CDR3 nucleotides: TGTGCCTGGAGGAGTCTAGCGGGATACAATGAGCAGTTCTTC. V is TRBV30 and J is TRBJ2-1, with TRBD2 matching 9 bases. V was pared by 3 bases and J by 4 bases, with 4 bases of the junction left unmatched. The germline V gene has CDR1 GTSNPN and CDR2 SVGIG (reference sequence). The CDR3 is made up of 14 amino acids.

The chain carries TRBV7-6 and TRBJ1-1; TRBD1 aligns across 9 bases. The CDR3 is made up of 13 amino acids. V shed 5 bases and J 8 bases; nucleotides not matched to a gene: 6. CDR1 is SGHVS and CDR2 is FNYEAQ in the germline V gene. In nucleotides, the CDR3 is TGTGCCAGCAGCGGGGACAGGGACTCAGAAGCTTTCTTT. Amino acids: CASSGDRDSEAFF.

The chain recombines TRBV28 with TRBJ1-5; D is uncertain. Germline CDR1 MDHEN, CDR2 SYDVKM. The CDR3 extends over 13 amino acids. CDR3 nucleotide sequence: TGTTCTGAGGCAGCCGATAGCAATCAGCCCCAGCATTTT. It yields the protein CSEAADSNQPQHF.

The V call is TRBV28, the J call TRBJ2-2; D uncertain. V was shortened by 7 bases and J by 10 bases, with 19 bases between the two germline ends. The germline gives CDR1 MDHEN, CDR2 SYDVKM. The CDR3 runs to 14 residues. CDR3 bases: TGTGCCAGCATGGGTGACGGGCCCGCGGCGGAGCTGTTTTTT. Protein product: CASMGDGPAAELFF.

The chain employs TRBV2 and TRBJ2-1; perhaps TRBD2 as D (6 bases). Germline values: CDR1 SNHLY, CDR2 FYNNEI. The CDR3 is 15 residues long. With 7 bases removed from V and 6 bases from J, the gap between germline ends came to 19 bases. The CDR3 DNA follows: TGTGCCAGCAAGGGGCACGCACTAGCCTCCAATGAGCAGTTCTTC. This translates into CASKGHALASNEQFF. Using reference TRBV2 and TRBJ2-1 for the parts outside the CDR3, the full variable domain is EPEVTQTPSHQVTQMGQEVILRCVPISNHLYFYWYRQILGQKVEFLVSFYNNEISEKSEIFDDQFSVERPDGSNFTLKIRSTKLEDSAMYFCASKGHALASNEQFFGPGTRLTVL.

V gene TRBV19 combines with J gene TRBJ2-3; the match to TRBD2 covers 7 bases. The V and J ends lost 8 bases and 3 bases, in that order; junction bases with no gene match: 8. The CDR3 spans 14 residues. Germline V lookup: CDR1 LNHDA, CDR2 SQIVND (reference sequence). CDR3 loop: CASEPAGPTDTQYF. The CDR3 bases are TGTGCCAGTGAGCCAGCGGGACCAACAGATACGCAGTATTTT.

The chain joins TRBV6-1 to TRBJ2-5, with 9 bases that match TRBD1. Germline CDR1 MNHNS, CDR2 SASEGT. This CDR3 contains 16 residues. J was trimmed by 5 bases and V by 4 bases; bases with no gene match: 11. The CDR3: CASSAIPGQGGETQYF. CDR3 DNA sequence: TGTGCCAGCAGTGCCATCCCGGGACAGGGAGGGGAGACCCAGTACTTC.

At least ten counts were recorded for this clone. The V call is TRBV5-4, the J call TRBJ1-2; D is uncertain. The germline V gene has CDR1 SGHNT and CDR2 YYREEE (reference sequence). V lost 7 bases and J lost 6, with 19 bases in between. This CDR3 has 14 amino acids. Written as DNA, the CDR3 is TGTGCCAGCTCTCGGGGTTCGGGAGTGGATGGCTACACCTTC. It specifies CASSRGSGVDGYTF.

This clone was counted once. The chain carries TRBV19 and TRBJ1-3; D is possibly TRBD1 (5 bases). This CDR3 is 14 amino acids long. Germline CDR1 is LNHDA and CDR2 is SQIVND (reference sequence). The ends were cut back, 8 bases at V and 2 bases at J, with 13 bases in the middle. The chain's CDR3 is CASASGDPGNTIYF. The CDR3 DNA reads TGTGCCAGTGCCTCGGGGGATCCTGGAAACACCATATATTTT.

The CDR3 loop reads CASSEGYTGYGYTF. DNA of the CDR3: TGTGCCAGCAGTGAAGGGTACACAGGGTATGGCTACACCTTC. The rearrangement uses TRBV2 and TRBJ1-2, with D perhaps matching TRBD1 (6 bases). V was cut by 1 base and J by 5 bases, with 11 bases left in between. The CDR3 extends over 14 amino acids. Germline V lookup: CDR1 SNHLY, CDR2 FYNNEI.

The chain recombines TRBV6-5 with TRBJ2-6; D is tentatively TRBD1 or TRBD2 (5 bases each). The CDR3 extends over 15 amino acids. Germline V gene data show CDR1 as MNHEY and CDR2 as SVGAGI. Trimming left V 8 bases short and J 0 bases short, with 11 bases between. The CDR3, as DNA: TGTGCCAGCCGGGACCCTAGCTCTGGGGCCAACGTCCTGACTTTC. This gives the protein CASRDPSSGANVLTF.

The CDR3 loop reads CASSSTKGDQETQYF. The CDR3 DNA reads TGTGCCAGCTCTTCCACAAAGGGGGACCAAGAGACCCAGTACTTC. The chain is built from TRBV6-1 and TRBJ2-5, with D maybe TRBD1 (6 bases). The length of the CDR3 is 15 residues. The V gene's germline CDR1 is MNHNS and CDR2 SASEGT. V dropped 8 bases and J dropped 0 bases, with 16 bases sitting between them.

Concerning this clone itself: Within the sample, other DNA sequences also encode this same CDR3. The rearrangement uses TRBV7-2 and TRBJ2-5; 12 bases agree with TRBD2. The CDR3 loop spans 16 amino acids. With V trimmed by 1 base and J by 5 bases, 5 bases remained unmatched. The germline V gene encodes CDR1 SGHTA and CDR2 FQGNSA. The CDR3 is CASSLGGLAGWETQYF. The CDR3 DNA follows: TGTGCCAGCAGCTTAGGGGGACTAGCGGGTTGGGAGACCCAGTACTTC.